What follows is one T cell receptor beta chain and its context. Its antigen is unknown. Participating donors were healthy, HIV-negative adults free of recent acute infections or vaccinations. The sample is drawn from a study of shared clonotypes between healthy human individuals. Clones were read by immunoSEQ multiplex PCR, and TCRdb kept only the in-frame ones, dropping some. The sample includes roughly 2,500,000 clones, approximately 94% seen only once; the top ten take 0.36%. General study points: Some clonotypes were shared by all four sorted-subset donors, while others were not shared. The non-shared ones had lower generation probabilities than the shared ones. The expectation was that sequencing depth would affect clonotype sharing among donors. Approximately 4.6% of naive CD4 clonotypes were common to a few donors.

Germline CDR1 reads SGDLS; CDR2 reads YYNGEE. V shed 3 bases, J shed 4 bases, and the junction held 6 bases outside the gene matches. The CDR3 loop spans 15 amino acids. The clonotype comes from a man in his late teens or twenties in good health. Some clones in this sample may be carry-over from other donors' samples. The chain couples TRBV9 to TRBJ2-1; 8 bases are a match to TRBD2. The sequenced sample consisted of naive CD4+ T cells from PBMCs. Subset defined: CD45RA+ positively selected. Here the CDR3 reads CASSGARGGYNEQFF. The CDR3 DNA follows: TGTGCCAGCAGCGGCGCACGGGGGGGTTACAATGAGCAGTTCTTC.